Listed below are T cell receptor beta chains from one sample, sequenced in a study of regulatory T cells in long-lasting Graves disease. From the multiplex PCR reads, TCRdb called clonotypes with MiXCR, one entry per CDR3 protein. The sample lists roughly 510,000 distinct CDR3 sequences, 16% occurring once. The sample was also reused in another study, on T cells in Graves' hyperthyroidism and ophthalmopathy.

The sample here was peripheral blood mononuclear cells (PBMCs), taken at new diagnosis, from a patient treated with antithyroid drugs. These TCRs come from a man aged 18 to 35 with Graves disease. Each CDR3 is given with its conserved first and last residue. The D gene is left open where the match is weak. Size is stated for part of the rows, as once, few or many counts, or as a class when the clone is expanded.

CSVVGGDGEQYF | TGCAGCGTTGTGGGCGGGGACGGCGAGCAGTACTTC | NA | TRBV29-1 | few | TRBJ2-7
CAWSNLAGNNEQFF | TGTGCCTGGAGTAACCTAGCGGGGAACAATGAGCAGTTCTTC | TRBD2 | TRBV30 | few | TRBJ2-1
CASSLVPLAGPKGYNEQYF | TGTGCCAGCAGCTTAGTCCCTCTAGCGGGTCCAAAGGGATACAATGAGCAGTACTTC | TRBD2 | TRBV7-9 | once | TRBJ2-4
CSARDRTARGTEAFF | TGCAGTGCTAGAGATAGAACCGCCAGGGGCACTGAAGCTTTCTTT | NA | TRBV20-1 | many | TRBJ1-1
CASSQGNKLQETQYF | TGCGCCAGCAGCCAAGGGAACAAACTTCAAGAGACCCAGTACTTC | NA | TRBV4-1 | NA | TRBJ2-5
CASSPGQGAREGNQETQYF | TGTGCCAGCAGCCCGGGACAGGGGGCGAGAGAGGGGAACCAAGAGACCCAGTACTTC | TRBD1 | TRBV12-3/TRBV12-4 | many | TRBJ2-5
CASSASALAGGDIQYF | TGTGCCAGTTCAGCCTCGGCACTAGCGGGGGGAGACATTCAGTACTTC | TRBD2 | TRBV19 | NA | TRBJ2-4
CASSQGGGGDEQFF | TGTGCCAGCAGCCAAGGGGGTGGAGGAGATGAGCAGTTCTTC | NA | TRBV28 | NA | TRBJ2-1
CASSFLQGAYNEQFF | TGTGCCAGCAGCTTTTTACAGGGGGCCTACAATGAGCAGTTCTTC | TRBD1 | TRBV11-2 | many | TRBJ2-1
CASGLGGSYNEQYF | TGTGCTAGTGGCCTCGGGGGCTCCTACAATGAGCAGTACTTC | NA | TRBV12-5 | NA | TRBJ2-5
CASSLAVDRNTDTQYF | TGCGCCAGCAGCTTGGCCGTCGACAGGAACACAGATACGCAGTATTTT | NA | TRBV5-1 | many | TRBJ2-3
CASSWTSGASYEQYF | TGTGCCAGCAGTTGGACTAGCGGGGCCTCCTACGAGCAGTACTTC | TRBD2 | TRBV28 | many | TRBJ2-7
CAIRADQYNEQFF | TGTGCCATCAGGGCGGACCAATACAATGAGCAGTTCTTC | NA | TRBV10-3 | few | TRBJ2-1
CASSRTAYNSPLHF | TGTGCCAGCAGTCGCACAGCATATAATTCACCCCTCCACTTT | NA | TRBV6-1 | many | TRBJ1-6
CSARHPQGEDTF | TGCAGTGCTAGACACCCCCAGGGAGAGGACACCTTC | NA | TRBV20-1 | many | TRBJ1-2